The 10 T cell receptor beta chains reported below all come from one sample, sequenced in a study of blood T cells in healthy people across ages (dated by TCRdb to between 2015 and 2017). The library relied on 5' RACE. Instrument on record: Illumina HiSeq 2500. A second roughly 6 to 11 cycle PCR used a sample-barcoded 5' primer and a J-beta primer mix. TCRdb ran its own pipeline on the public reads, namely fastp trimming at Q25 and MiXCR clone calling, and kept in-frame beta chains. CDR3 protein sequences are deduplicated, and each keeps its most common genes and DNA. This sample holds more than 550,000 distinct CDR3 sequences; approximately 22% were observed only once. Roughly 22% of the sample rests with the top ten. The sample consisted of blood. All receptors derive from a man between 65 and 85 years old in good health.

The rearrangement joins TRBV2 to TRBJ2-3; the match to TRBD2 covers 11 bases. The germline V gene encodes CDR1 SNHLY and CDR2 FYNNEI. Germline trimming cut 9 bases from V and 8 bases from J; bases unmatched to any gene: 13. The CDR3 spans 15 residues. In nucleotides, the CDR3 is TGTGCCAGTTTACAAAGACTAGCGGGAATAGGTACGCAGTATTTT. As protein: CASLQRLAGIGTQYF.

The J gene is TRBJ2-1, the V gene TRBV5-1, with D possibly TRBD1 on 5 matching bases. The CDR3 runs to 16 residues. Trimming removed 5 bases from V and 3 bases from J, with 18 bases in between. Germline CDR1 is SGHRS and CDR2 is YFSETQ. The DNA of the CDR3 is TGCGCCAGCAGTTTTAGGGGTCTAGAACTCTACAATGAGCAGTTCTTC. Protein: CASSFRGLELYNEQFF.

This sequence joins TRBV10-3 and TRBJ1-3; 10 bases align to TRBD1. Germline CDR1 is ENHRY and CDR2 is SYGVKD. The CDR3 has 16 amino acids. J gave up 0 bases and V 6 bases, and 5 bases lay outside the gene matches. The CDR3 protein is CAIRRDRGASGNTIYF. In DNA, the CDR3 is TGTGCCATCAGGAGGGACAGGGGAGCCTCTGGAAACACCATATATTTT.

This clonotype was seen a few times. V is TRBV12-3 or TRBV12-4 and J is TRBJ2-1; the D is unclear. Trimming shortened V by 6 bases and J by 9 bases, and 12 bases separated the two germline ends. The CDR3 covers 12 residues. CDR3 bases: TGTGCCAGCAGCCGGACCGCTGTTGAGCAGTTCTTC. Protein product: CASSRTAVEQFF.

The chain is built from TRBV4-2 and TRBJ1-4; D unclear. The CDR3 is 16 amino acids. Per germline, CDR1 LGHNA and CDR2 YNFKEQ. Trimming pared 4 bases from V and 3 bases from J, leaving 15 bases between. In nucleotides, the CDR3 is TGTGCCAGCAGCCTTCAGGACCCCTCGGCTAATGAAAAACTGTTTTTT. It encodes CASSLQDPSANEKLFF.

This rearrangement joins TRBV12-3 or TRBV12-4 to TRBJ2-3; 7 nucleotides match TRBD2. V dropped 4 bases and J dropped 9; count of bases not matched to a gene: 7. The CDR3 covers 13 residues. For the CDR3, the DNA is TGTGCCAGCAGTTCCCCCCGGGGAGGGACGCAGTATTTT. Protein: CASSSPRGGTQYF.

This clonotype occurred many times. The chain joins TRBV10-2 to TRBJ1-2, with D unclear. V lost 3 bases, J lost 10 bases, and 12 bases lay in between. CDR3 length equals 12 residues. Per the germline V gene, CDR1 is WSHSY and CDR2 is SAAADI. The CDR3 sequence is CASSDRQLLYTF. For the CDR3, the DNA is TGCGCCAGCAGTGACCGGCAGCTTCTCTACACCTTC.

This clonotype appeared a few times. Here the CDR3 reads CASSRARGGTDTQYF. In DNA form, the CDR3 reads TGTGCCAGCAGCCGTGCCAGAGGTGGCACAGATACGCAGTATTTT. The chain is built from TRBV12-3 or TRBV12-4 and TRBJ2-3; no clear D gene. V was cut by 6 bases and J by 1 base, with 14 bases left in between. This CDR3 spans 15 amino acids.

This clonotype was seen a few times. V gene TRBV20-1 combines with J gene TRBJ2-2, with 7 bases aligning to TRBD2. The germline V gene encodes CDR1 DFQATT and CDR2 SNEGSKA (reference sequence). The CDR3 is made up of 16 amino acids. The trim removed 0 bases at V and 4 bases at J, leaving 8 bases unmatched. CDR3 protein: CSARDLGGGATGELFF. The CDR3 coding sequence is TGCAGTGCTAGAGATCTGGGGGGAGGGGCCACCGGGGAGCTGTTTTTT.

This clonotype was found a few times. V gene TRBV20-1 combines with J gene TRBJ2-5, with D possibly TRBD2 on 5 matching bases. The CDR3 runs 14 residues. Trimming took off 3 bases at V and 6 bases at J, with 17 bases between the two ends. CDR1 and CDR2 from the germline V gene are DFQATT and SNEGSKA (reference sequence). CDR3 bases: TGCAGTGCTAGCCACCTTGGGAGAAGGCAGACCCAGTACTTC. It specifies CSASHLGRRQTQYF.